These T cell receptor beta chains were read from a single sample in a study of graft-versus-host responses after intestinal transplantation. No antigen has been identified for these receptors. The protocol was immunoSEQ multiplex PCR, while the TCRdb copy is restricted to in-frame clones and leaves out a portion. Among about 89,000 clones listed, about 95% were seen once. This specimen consisted of unstimulated CD4+ T cells sorted from spleen or lymph node cells, obtained before transplant. The receptors were gathered from a human donor who was the organ donor for an intestinal transplant. CDR3s include the opening cysteine and the closing phenylalanine or tryptophan. D genes are given only for firm matches. Not every row has a clone size; where given, it reads once, few, many or a size class.

j_call v_call cdr3_length d_call clone_size cdr3_nt cdr3_aa
TRBJ2-7 TRBV5-6 12 . . TGTGCCAGCAGCTTGTTCGAGTACGAGCAGTACTTC CASSLFEYEQYF
TRBJ2-2 TRBV6-1 14 . . TGTGCCAGCGGAGGGCAGCAGTACACCGGGGAGCTGTTTTTT CASGGQQYTGELFF
TRBJ1-6 TRBV11-1 14 . . TGTGCCAGCAGCTTAAAAAGTACGGGTTCACCCCTCCACTTT CASSLKSTGSPLHF
TRBJ1-2 TRBV19 13 . . TGTGCCAGTAGTATTGGGCCTACCGGCGGCTACACCTTC CASSIGPTGGYTF
TRBJ1-2 TRBV9 14 . . TGTGCCAGCAGCGCTCACTTGGACACTACGGGCTACACCTTC CASSAHLDTTGYTF
TRBJ2-2 TRBV6-5 13 . . TGTGCCAGCACCCTGAGTGGGACCGGGGAGCTGTTTTTT CASTLSGTGELFF
TRBJ2-7 TRBV6-5 15 TRBD1 few TGTGCCAGCAGTCGGGAGACAGGGGCCTCCTACGAGCAGTACTTC CASSRETGASYEQYF
TRBJ2-3 TRBV6-1 13 TRBD2 . TGTGCCAGTCGAGCGGGGGGTACAGATACGCAGTATTTT CASRAGGTDTQYF
TRBJ2-1 TRBV7-2 16 TRBD2 . TGTGCCAGCAGCCCCACGCGGGGGGGGGCCTACAATGAGCAGTTCTTC CASSPTRGGAYNEQFF
TRBJ1-2 TRBV10-1 13 . . TGCGCCAGCAGCGATGACAAACCCTATGGCTACACCTTC CASSDDKPYGYTF
TRBJ1-1 TRBV11-3 12 . . TGTGCCAGCAGCTTTGAGGGGATGGGAGCTTTCTTT CASSFEGMGAFF
TRBJ1-2 TRBV5-1 15 . once TGCGCCAGCAGCTTGACCGGGACGGAAAACTATGGCTACACCTTC CASSLTGTENYGYTF
TRBJ1-1 TRBV7-9 11 . . TGTGCCAGCAGCCTCGCCACTGAAGCTTTCTTT CASSLATEAFF
TRBJ1-1 TRBV9 15 . . TGTGCCAGCAGCGCGATTCAGGCAGCAAACACTGAAGCTTTCTTT CASSAIQAANTEAFF
TRBJ2-7 TRBV7-2 15 . . TGTGCCAGCAGCTTTAGTGGGGCCGGCACCTACGAGCAGTACTTC CASSFSGAGTYEQYF
TRBJ1-6 TRBV9 13 . . TGTGCCAGCAGCGTGGGGGGGGTTTCACCCCTCCACTTT CASSVGGVSPLHF
TRBJ2-3 TRBV5-1 17 TRBD2 . TGCGCCAGCAGCTTGGGGCTCCTAGCGGGGGGCACAGATACGCAGTATTTT CASSLGLLAGGTDTQYF
TRBJ1-1 TRBV5-6 14 . . TGTGCCAGCAGCTTGTATGCAGGGAACACTGAAGCTTTCTTT CASSLYAGNTEAFF
TRBJ2-1 TRBV6-4 16 . . TGTGCCAGCAGTGAGCAGCCGCGGGGCCCGATCAATGAGCAGTTCTTC CASSEQPRGPINEQFF
TRBJ2-7 TRBV15 15 . . TGTGCCACCAGCGTCTCCAAGGGGGGACCCTACGAGCAGTACTTC CATSVSKGGPYEQYF
TRBJ1-1 TRBV30 17 TRBD1 . TGTGCCTGGAGTATACCAGAACCGGGACAGGGGGCTCGTATAGCTTTCTTT CAWSIPEPGQGARIAFF
TRBJ1-6 TRBV6-1 13 TRBD1 . TGTGCCAGCAGGGGACAGGGGTATTCACCCCTCCACTTT CASRGQGYSPLHF
TRBJ1-1 TRBV6-1 11 . . TGTGCCAGCGGCAAGGACACTGAAGCTTTCTTT CASGKDTEAFF
TRBJ2-3 TRBV9 17 . . TGTGCCAGCAGCCCCCGCAGGGCAAGTCCTAGCACAGATACGCAGTATTTT CASSPRRASPSTDTQYF
TRBJ1-2 TRBV5-4 11 . . TGTGCCAGCAGCCCTGGACAGTTCTACACCTTC CASSPGQFYTF
TRBJ2-7 TRBV6-1 15 TRBD2 once TGTGCCAGCAAGATGACTAGCGGGGGGCCCTACGAGCAGTACTTC CASKMTSGGPYEQYF
TRBJ2-1 TRBV5-4 16 TRBD2 . TGTGCCAGCAGCTGGCTGACTAGCGGGGGGGCTCTTGAGCAGTTCTTC CASSWLTSGGALEQFF
TRBJ1-5 TRBV19 17 . . TGTGCCAGTACCCCGATTGGAGCCGCCACCTTCCATCAGCCCCAGCATTTT CASTPIGAATFHQPQHF
TRBJ1-4 TRBV5-4 15 TRBD1 . TGTGCCAGCAGTCTCAGACAGGGGGGTAATGAAAAACTGTTTTTT CASSLRQGGNEKLFF
TRBJ1-2 TRBV10-3 13 . once TGTGCCATCAGCTCCAGGGGCGACTATGGCTACACCTTC CAISSRGDYGYTF
TRBJ1-1 TRBV27 15 . once TGTGCCAGCAGCGTGGTGGGCAGATTAAGCACTGAAGCTTTCTTT CASSVVGRLSTEAFF
TRBJ1-1 TRBV18 15 TRBD1 . TGTGCCAGCTCACCGGGACAGGCGATGAACACTGAAGCTTTCTTT CASSPGQAMNTEAFF